These T cell receptor beta chains were read from a single sample in a study of T cells in Graves' hyperthyroidism and ophthalmopathy. TCRdb processed the multiplex PCR reads anew with MiXCR; each CDR3 protein has one entry. The table lists about 480,000 distinct CDR3 sequences, approximately 15% of them singletons. The specimen sequenced was blood. The receptor source for this set is a woman aged 18-35 years with Graves' hyperthyroidism. The CDR3 runs from the conserved cysteine through the conserved F or W. A D gene is named only where the DNA matches it firmly. Size is omitted from some rows. Given values are once, few, many or a class for expanded clones.

CDR3aa	CDR3nt	v_gene	j_gene	d_gene	abundance
CASRPTGADQETHYF	TGTGCCAGCAGACCGACAGGGGCCGACCAAGAGACCCATTACTTC	TRBV6-4	TRBJ2-5	TRBD1	few
CAISDWSSYNEQFF	TGTGCCATCAGTGACTGGAGCTCCTACAATGAGCAGTTCTTC	TRBV10-3	TRBJ2-1	.	.
CASSESGQGKNIQYF	TGCGCCAGCAGTGAGTCGGGTCAGGGCAAAAACATTCAGTACTTC	TRBV10-1	TRBJ2-4	.	.
CASSQTWTGADSSYNSPLHF	TGTGCCAGCTCCCAAACTTGGACAGGGGCCGATAGCTCCTATAATTCACCCCTCCACTTT	TRBV18	TRBJ1-6	TRBD1	few
CASSLTPTSGKHEQFF	TGTGCCAGCAGCTTAACCCCAACTAGCGGGAAGCATGAGCAGTTCTTC	TRBV7-3	TRBJ2-1	TRBD2	many
CASTREGVSNQPQHF	TGTGCCAGTACTCGCGAAGGGGTTAGCAATCAGCCCCAGCATTTT	TRBV2	TRBJ1-5	.	many
CASSQGPGGETQYF	TGCGCCAGCAGCCAGGGACCCGGAGGGGAGACCCAGTACTTC	TRBV4-1	TRBJ2-5	.	.
CASRHEDRVRNTEAFF	TGTGCCAGCAGGCATGAGGACAGGGTTAGGAACACTGAAGCTTTCTTT	TRBV6-1	TRBJ1-1	TRBD1	.
CASSTGTSGSYEQFF	TGTGCCAGCAGCACCGGGACTAGCGGGAGTTACGAGCAGTTCTTC	TRBV12-3/TRBV12-4	TRBJ2-1	TRBD2	many
CASSEGKGAGDTQYF	TGCGCCAGCAGTGAGGGGAAGGGGGCGGGAGATACGCAGTATTTT	TRBV10-1	TRBJ2-3	TRBD1	many
CASSRPQGVFTEAFF	TGTGCCAGCAGCCGGCCCCAGGGGGTGTTCACTGAAGCTTTCTTT	TRBV14	TRBJ1-1	TRBD1	many
CASSEGVENTEAFF	TGTGCCAGCAGTGAAGGGGTAGAGAACACTGAAGCTTTCTTT	TRBV2	TRBJ1-1	.	many
CSARGGANYGYTF	TGCAGTGCTAGAGGGGGGGCAAACTATGGCTACACCTTC	TRBV20-1	TRBJ1-2	.	.
CASSERESYEQYF	TGTGCCAGCAGCGAGCGGGAGTCCTACGAGCAGTACTTC	TRBV7-3	TRBJ2-7	TRBD2	many
CASNLVGQGNTEAFF	TGCGCCAGCAACTTGGTGGGACAGGGGAACACTGAAGCTTTCTTT	TRBV5-1	TRBJ1-1	TRBD1	many
CASSKDREKLFF	TGTGCCAGCAGCAAGGACAGAGAAAAACTGTTTTTT	TRBV5-6	TRBJ1-4	.	few
CASSPRTSGGYEQYF	TGTGCCAGTAGTCCTCGGACTAGCGGTGGCTACGAGCAGTACTTC	TRBV19	TRBJ2-7	TRBD2	many
CASSPGGVNTEAFF	TGTGCCAGCAGCCCCGGTGGGGTGAACACTGAAGCTTTCTTT	TRBV11-3	TRBJ1-1	.	many
CASSYQGGISGYNEQFF	TGCGCCAGCAGCTACCAGGGGGGGATATCTGGGTACAATGAGCAGTTCTTC	TRBV5-1	TRBJ2-1	.	many
CASSLWVSGRSDTQYF	TGTGCCAGCAGCTTGTGGGTTAGCGGGAGATCAGATACGCAGTATTTT	TRBV5-6	TRBJ2-3	TRBD2	few
CASSVESEIYNEQFF	TGTGCCAGCAGCGTAGAATCGGAGATCTACAATGAGCAGTTCTTC	TRBV9	TRBJ2-1	.	many
CAGGDGYTGELFF	TGTGCCGGGGGGGACGGATACACCGGGGAGCTGTTTTTT	TRBV9	TRBJ2-2	TRBD2	.
CASSPRVAGEGTQYF	TGTGCCAGCAGTCCCCGGGTAGCGGGAGAGGGTACGCAGTATTTT	TRBV6-1	TRBJ2-3	TRBD2	.
CAIKGGVDYNEQFF	TGTGCCATCAAAGGGGGGGTTGACTACAATGAGCAGTTCTTC	TRBV10-3	TRBJ2-1	.	.
CSARPGLAWHYEQYF	TGCAGTGCTAGACCCGGACTCGCGTGGCACTACGAGCAGTACTTC	TRBV20-1	TRBJ2-7	.	many
CASNPDGAQFDNEQFF	TGTGCCAGCAACCCCGATGGCGCCCAGTTCGACAATGAGCAGTTCTTC	TRBV7-9	TRBJ2-1	.	many
CSSEQGRKTEAFF	TGCAGTTCAGAACAGGGGCGGAAGACTGAAGCTTTCTTT	TRBV20-1	TRBJ1-1	TRBD1	many
CASRHRAGSLGIQYF	TGTGCCAGCAGGCACAGAGCGGGATCCCTTGGCATTCAGTACTTC	TRBV6-1	TRBJ2-4	TRBD2	many
CASSYLGTANTEAFF	TGTGCCAGTAGTTACCTCGGGACAGCGAACACTGAAGCTTTCTTT	TRBV19	TRBJ1-1	TRBD1	many
CATSAAGGPWDEQFF	TGTGCCACCAGTGCGGCGGGAGGGCCTTGGGATGAGCAGTTCTTC	TRBV24-1	TRBJ2-1	TRBD2	.
CAISAEREAITDTQYF	TGTGCCATCAGTGCAGAGCGGGAGGCGATCACAGATACGCAGTATTTT	TRBV10-3	TRBJ2-3	TRBD2	.
CASSPVSGSSYNEQFF	TGTGCCAGCAGCCCCGTCAGCGGGAGCTCCTACAATGAGCAGTTCTTC	TRBV9	TRBJ2-1	TRBD2	.
CASSLTDRAVAFF	TGTGCCAGCAGCTTAACCGACAGGGCGGTAGCTTTCTTT	TRBV7-3	TRBJ1-1	TRBD1	many
CASSFVRSNQPQHF	TGTGCCAGCAGTTTTGTCCGGAGCAATCAGCCCCAGCATTTT	TRBV12-3/TRBV12-4	TRBJ1-5	.	many
CAWSVLAGWEQDTQYF	TGTGCCTGGAGTGTTTTAGCGGGGTGGGAGCAGGATACGCAGTATTTT	TRBV30	TRBJ2-3	TRBD2	many
CSVEGGRRFTDTQYF	TGCAGCGTTGAGGGCGGGAGGCGATTCACAGATACGCAGTATTTT	TRBV29-1	TRBJ2-3	TRBD2	few
CASSLSPPYEQYF	TGTGCCAGCAGCTTATCCCCACCCTACGAGCAGTACTTC	TRBV7-3	TRBJ2-7	.	.
CASSSGTRGREQYF	TGCGCCAGCAGCTCCGGGACACGGGGAAGGGAGCAGTACTTC	TRBV5-1	TRBJ2-7	.	many
CAIRDSRNTEAFF	TGTGCCATCAGGGACAGTCGGAACACTGAAGCTTTCTTT	TRBV10-3	TRBJ1-1	.	many
CASSFSPVFRSNEQFF	TGTGCCAGCTCGTTTTCTCCCGTATTCCGTTCAAATGAGCAGTTCTTC	TRBV18	TRBJ2-1	.	many
CSVENQAGTGELFF	TGCAGCGTTGAGAATCAAGCGGGCACCGGGGAGCTGTTTTTT	TRBV29-1	TRBJ2-2	.	.
CASSIRPSSYEQYF	TGTGCCAGTAGTATACGCCCGAGCTCCTACGAGCAGTACTTC	TRBV19	TRBJ2-7	.	many
CASSFGTSGNTGELFF	TGTGCCAGCAGTTTCGGGACTAGCGGCAACACCGGGGAGCTGTTTTTT	TRBV27	TRBJ2-2	TRBD2	many
CATTPGSRPGELFF	TGTGCCACCACTCCGGGCTCAAGGCCCGGGGAGCTGTTTTTT	TRBV13	TRBJ2-2	.	few
CSAHRGGQPQHF	TGCAGTGCTCACAGGGGTGGCCAGCCCCAGCATTTT	TRBV20-1	TRBJ1-5	TRBD1	many
CASSPSARLTYEQYF	TGTGCCAGCTCACCGTCGGCCAGGCTGACCTACGAGCAGTACTTC	TRBV18	TRBJ2-7	.	.
CASSPGQVSNQPQHF	TGTGCCAGCTCACCCGGACAGGTTAGCAATCAGCCCCAGCATTTT	TRBV18	TRBJ1-5	TRBD1	.
CASDPGLAGVTQYF	TGTGCCAGCGATCCGGGACTAGCGGGAGTAACGCAGTATTTT	TRBV28	TRBJ2-3	TRBD2	once
CATSSFDREAYNEQFF	TGTGCCACCAGCAGTTTCGACAGGGAGGCCTACAATGAGCAGTTCTTC	TRBV15	TRBJ2-1	.	.
CASSARTGGINEKLFF	TGTGCCAGCAGCGCGAGGACAGGGGGGATTAATGAAAAACTGTTTTTT	TRBV9	TRBJ1-4	TRBD1	many
CAISESQEAQYF	TGTGCCATCAGTGAGTCCCAGGAGGCCCAGTACTTC	TRBV10-3	TRBJ2-5	.	many